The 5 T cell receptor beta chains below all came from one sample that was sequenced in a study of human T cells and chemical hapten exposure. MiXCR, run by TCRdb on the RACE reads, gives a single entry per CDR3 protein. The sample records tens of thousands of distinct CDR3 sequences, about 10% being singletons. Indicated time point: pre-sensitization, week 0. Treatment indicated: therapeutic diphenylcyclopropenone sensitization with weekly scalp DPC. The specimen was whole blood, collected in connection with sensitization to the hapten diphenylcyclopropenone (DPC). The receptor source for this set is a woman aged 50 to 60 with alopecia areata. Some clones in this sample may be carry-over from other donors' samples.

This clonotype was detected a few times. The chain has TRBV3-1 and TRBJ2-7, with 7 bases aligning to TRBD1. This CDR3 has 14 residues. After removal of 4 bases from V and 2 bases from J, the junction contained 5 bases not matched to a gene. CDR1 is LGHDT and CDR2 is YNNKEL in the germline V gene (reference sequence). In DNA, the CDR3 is TGTGCCAGCAGCCCCGGGACAGCGCCCTACGAGCAGTACTTC. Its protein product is CASSPGTAPYEQYF.

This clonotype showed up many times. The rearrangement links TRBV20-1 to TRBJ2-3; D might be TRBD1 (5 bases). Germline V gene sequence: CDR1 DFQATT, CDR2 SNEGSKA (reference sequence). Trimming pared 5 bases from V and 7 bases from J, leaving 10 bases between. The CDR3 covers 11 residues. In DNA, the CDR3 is TGCAGTGCTGGGGCCGGGTATACGCAGTATTTT. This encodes CSAGAGYTQYF.

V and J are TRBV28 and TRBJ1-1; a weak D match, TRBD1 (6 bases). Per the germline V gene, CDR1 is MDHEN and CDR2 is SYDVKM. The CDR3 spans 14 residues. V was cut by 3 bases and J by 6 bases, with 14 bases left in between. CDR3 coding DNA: TGTGCCAGCAGTTTGCCAGGGGCAATAGCTGAAGCTTTCTTT. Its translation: CASSLPGAIAEAFF.

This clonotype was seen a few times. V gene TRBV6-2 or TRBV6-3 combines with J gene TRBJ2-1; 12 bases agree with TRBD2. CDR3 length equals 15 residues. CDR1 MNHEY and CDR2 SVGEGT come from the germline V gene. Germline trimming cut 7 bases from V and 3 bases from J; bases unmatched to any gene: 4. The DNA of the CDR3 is TGTGCCAGCACCGGACTAGCGGGATACTACAATGAGCAGTTCTTC. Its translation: CASTGLAGYYNEQFF.

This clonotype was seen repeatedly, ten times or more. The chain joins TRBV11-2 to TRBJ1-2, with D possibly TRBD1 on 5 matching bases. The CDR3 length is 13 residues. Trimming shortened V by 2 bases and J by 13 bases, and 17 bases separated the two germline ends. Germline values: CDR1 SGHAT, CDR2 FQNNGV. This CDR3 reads CASSLTYRSNSTF. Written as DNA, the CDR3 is TGTGCCAGCAGCTTAACGTACAGGTCAAATTCCACCTTC.